This T cell receptor beta chain derives from a study of blood T cell repertoires in COVID-19. About the study: Samples representing acute and convalescent COVID-19 were sourced from the United States, Italy and Spain. Sources were T cells, B-cell-depleted T cells, or PBMCs; the material itself was cDNA or gDNA.

The authors' processing: Amplification of reference gene primers provided the estimated nucleated cell counts. Sequenced by immunoSEQ multiplex PCR; TCRdb stores in-frame clones only, minus some. The V and J calls and clone size were taken over from that table, and D and trimming were inferred from the DNA. The repertoire holds 21,000 or so clones, with about 89% as singletons. This clone occurred once. V lost 2 bases and J 1 base, leaving 8 bases between the germline ends. CDR1 and CDR2 from the germline V gene are MDHEN and SYDVKM. This CDR3 contains 14 residues. Sequenced input: peripheral blood. The sequence was collected from a man in his 70s with active COVID-19. The chain joins TRBV28 to TRBJ1-1; D possibly corresponds to TRBD1 (5 bases). The DNA of the CDR3 is TGTGCCAGCAGTTTAGTTAGGGGGAACACTGAAGCTTTCTTT. Translating it yields CASSLVRGNTEAFF.